The 13 T cell receptor beta chains listed next were all sequenced from one sample in a study of cytomegalovirus exposure and HLA in healthy donors. Vbeta (60) and Jbeta (13) primers were used in the PCR. TCRdb's copy holds only in-frame clones and misses some; the assay was immunoSEQ multiplex PCR. The sample lists about 94,000 clones, around 70% occurring once. The sample taken for sequencing was PBMCs. The source is a man aged 25 to 40 in good health and CMV-seropositive.

The chain is built from TRBV4-2 and TRBJ2-3; TRBD2 matches at 8 bases. The CDR3 spans 17 residues. CDR1 is LGHNA and CDR2 is YNFKEQ in the germline V gene. After removal of 0 bases from V and 4 bases from J, the junction contained 9 bases not matched to a gene. The CDR3 spells CASSQEGSGGRADTQYF. The CDR3 nucleotides read TGTGCCAGCAGCCAAGAGGGGAGCGGGGGACGGGCAGATACGCAGTATTTT.

V usage is TRBV30 and J usage is TRBJ2-1, with 11 positions matching TRBD2. Germline values: CDR1 GTSNPN, CDR2 SVGIG (reference sequence). This CDR3 spans 15 amino acids. V was pared by 0 bases and J by 9 bases, with 7 bases of the junction left unmatched. CDR3 sequence reads: CAWSVVLAGGSEQFF. CDR3 bases: TGTGCCTGGAGTGTAGTCCTAGCGGGAGGAAGTGAGCAGTTCTTC.

The rearrangement uses TRBV11-2 and TRBJ1-1; D possibly corresponds to TRBD1 (6 bases). CDR3 length equals 17 residues. In germline, CDR1 is SGHAT, CDR2 FQNNGV. Trimming removed 5 bases from V and 0 bases from J, with 19 bases in between. CDR3 loop: CASSRRRTVSMNTEAFF. The CDR3 region has the DNA TGTGCCAGCAGCCGACGACGGACAGTCTCCATGAACACTGAAGCTTTCTTT.

V is TRBV6-1 and J is TRBJ1-2; TRBD1 agrees at 7 bases. The CDR3 loop spans 14 amino acids. Germline V gene data show CDR1 as MNHNS and CDR2 as SASEGT. With V trimmed by 7 bases and J by 6 bases, 11 bases remained unmatched. In DNA form, the CDR3 reads TGTGCCAGCATGAAGGACAGGTCGGTGGATGGCTACACCTTC. Translation: CASMKDRSVDGYTF.

The DNA of the CDR3 is TGTGCCAGCAGAATAACAGGGAACTATGGCTACACCTTC. It codes for CASRITGNYGYTF. The J gene is TRBJ1-2, the V gene TRBV6-6; D is possibly TRBD1 (6 bases). From germline, CDR1 is MNHNY and CDR2 SVGAGI (reference sequence). This CDR3 is 13 amino acids long. Trimming pared 6 bases from V and 2 bases from J, leaving 10 bases between.

This clone was counted a few times. The rearrangement joins TRBV30 to TRBJ2-1; no clear D. The CDR3 has 11 residues. V lost 5 bases, J lost 3 bases, and 5 bases lay in between. Germline CDR1 and CDR2: GTSNPN and SVGIG (reference sequence). CDR3 coding DNA: TGTGCCTGGGCGGACTACAATGAGCAGTTCTTC. Translating it yields CAWADYNEQFF. Using reference TRBV30 and TRBJ2-1 for the parts outside the CDR3, the full variable domain is SQTIHQWPATLVQPVGSPLSLECTVEGTSNPNLYWYRQAAGRGLQLLFYSVGIGQISSEVPQNLSASRPQDRQFILSSKKLLLSDSGFYLCAWADYNEQFFGPGTRLTVL.

The chain uses TRBV12-5 and TRBJ2-7, with D maybe TRBD1 (5 bases). Germline V gives CDR1 LGHNT, CDR2 FRNRAP. This CDR3 contains 14 residues. Trimming took off 3 bases at V and 5 bases at J, with 14 bases between the two ends. CDR3 amino acids: CASGFDSPADEQYF. For the CDR3, the DNA is TGTGCTAGTGGTTTTGACAGTCCTGCGGACGAGCAGTACTTC.

The chain couples TRBV4-2 to TRBJ2-3, with 7 nucleotides matching TRBD2. V was pared by 3 bases and J by 0 bases, with 9 bases of the junction left unmatched. CDR3 length equals 17 residues. Germline loops: CDR1 LGHNA, CDR2 YNFKEQ. The DNA of the CDR3 is TGTGCCAGCAGCCAGAATACCGGGGGAGGGAGCACAGATACGCAGTATTTT. It codes for CASSQNTGGGSTDTQYF.

This chain connects TRBV5-1 to TRBJ1-4, with D hard to call. This CDR3 region has 13 residues. Germline CDR1 SGHRS, CDR2 YFSETQ. The V end lost 6 bases, the J end lost 4 bases, and 10 bases lay between the germline ends. DNA for the CDR3: TGCGCCAGCACCCTGGGGAGTAATGAAAAACTGTTTTTT. It yields the protein CASTLGSNEKLFF. The full variable domain, completed using reference TRBV5-1 and TRBJ1-4, is KAGVTQTPRYLIKTRGQQVTLSCSPISGHRSVSWYQQTPGQGLQFLFEYFSETQRNKGNFPGRFSGRQFSNSRSEMNVSTLELGDSALYLCASTLGSNEKLFFGSGTQLSVL.

This clone came up a few times. The J gene is TRBJ2-7, the V gene TRBV10-1; tentatively, D is TRBD2 (5 bases). The germline CDR1 and CDR2 sequences are WNHNN and SYGVQD (reference sequence). The V end lost 0 bases, the J end lost 2 bases, and 8 bases lay between the germline ends. The CDR3 contains 14 residues. The CDR3, as DNA: TGCGCCAGCAGTGAGTCTTCCGGGGCCTACGAGCAGTACTTC. This gives the protein CASSESSGAYEQYF.

This rearrangement joins TRBV28 to TRBJ1-2; TRBD1 agrees at 10 bases. The CDR3 has 13 residues. CDR1 and CDR2 from the germline V gene are MDHEN and SYDVKM. Trimming removed 11 bases from V and 7 bases from J; junction bases left unmatched: 10. CDR3 coding DNA: TGTGCCGGAGAAGACAGGGGGCGGGGTGGCTACACCTTC. This encodes CAGEDRGRGGYTF.

This sequence joins TRBV19 and TRBJ2-5, with TRBD1 as a possible D gene (6 bases). V shed 7 bases and J shed 2 bases, with 14 bases lying between them. The CDR3 sequence is 14 residues long. Germline CDR1 is LNHDA and CDR2 is SQIVND (reference sequence). The CDR3 protein is CASTNGQHQETQYF. In DNA, the CDR3 is TGTGCCAGTACCAATGGACAGCATCAAGAGACCCAGTACTTC.

This clone occurred a few times. The rearrangement links TRBV7-2 to TRBJ1-2; the D is unclear. There are 15 residues in the CDR3. Between the trimmed V and J ends, which lost 5 bases and 0 bases, there was a span of 13 bases. CDR1 is SGHTA, CDR2 FQGNSA, per germline. CDR3 bases: TGTGCCAGCAGCCCTCAGGTTACCGCTAACTATGGCTACACCTTC. It encodes CASSPQVTANYGYTF. Drawing the rest from reference TRBV7-2 and TRBJ1-2, the complete variable domain is GAGVSQSPSNKVTEKGKDVELRCDPISGHTALYWYRQSLGQGLEFLIYFQGNSAPDKSGLPSDRFSAERTGGSVSTLTIQRTQQEDSAVYLCASSPQVTANYGYTFGSGTRLTVV.